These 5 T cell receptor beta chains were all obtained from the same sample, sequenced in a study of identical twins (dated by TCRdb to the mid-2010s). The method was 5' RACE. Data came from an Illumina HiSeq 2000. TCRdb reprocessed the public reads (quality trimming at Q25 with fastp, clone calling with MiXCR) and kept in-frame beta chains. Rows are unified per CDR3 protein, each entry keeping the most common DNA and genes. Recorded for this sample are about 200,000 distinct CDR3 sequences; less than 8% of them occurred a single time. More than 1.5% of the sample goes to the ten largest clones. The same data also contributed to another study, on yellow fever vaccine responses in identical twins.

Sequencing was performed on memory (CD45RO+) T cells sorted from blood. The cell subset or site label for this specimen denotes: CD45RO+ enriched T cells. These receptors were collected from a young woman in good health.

The CDR3 loop is CAWSNGTPAFF. The CDR3, as DNA: TGTGCCTGGAGCAATGGGACACCGGCTTTCTTT. The chain recombines TRBV30 with TRBJ1-1; maybe TRBD1 (6 bases). Trimming took off 3 bases at V and 11 bases at J, with 13 bases between the two ends. The CDR3 is made up of 11 amino acids. Germline V gives CDR1 GTSNPN, CDR2 SVGIG (reference sequence).

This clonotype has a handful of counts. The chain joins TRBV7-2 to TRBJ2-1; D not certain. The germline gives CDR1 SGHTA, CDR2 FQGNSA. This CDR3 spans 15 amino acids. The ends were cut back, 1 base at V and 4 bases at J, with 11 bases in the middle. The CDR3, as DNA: TGTGCCAGCAGCTTAGGTGTCGCCGATTACAATGAGCAGTTCTTC. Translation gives CASSLGVADYNEQFF.

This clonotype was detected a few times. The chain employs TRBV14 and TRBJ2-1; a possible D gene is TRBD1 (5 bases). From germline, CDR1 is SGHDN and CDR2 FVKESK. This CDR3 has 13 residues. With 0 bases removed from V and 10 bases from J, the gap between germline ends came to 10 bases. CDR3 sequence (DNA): TGTGCCAGCAGCCAAGACCAGGGTATCGAGCAGTTCTTC. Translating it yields CASSQDQGIEQFF.

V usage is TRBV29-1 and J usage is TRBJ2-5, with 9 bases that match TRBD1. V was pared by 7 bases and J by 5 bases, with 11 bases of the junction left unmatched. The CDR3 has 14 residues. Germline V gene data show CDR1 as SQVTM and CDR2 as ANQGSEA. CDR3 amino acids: CSGMGTGSSETQYF. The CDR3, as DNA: TGCAGCGGGATGGGGACAGGGAGTTCCGAGACCCAGTACTTC.

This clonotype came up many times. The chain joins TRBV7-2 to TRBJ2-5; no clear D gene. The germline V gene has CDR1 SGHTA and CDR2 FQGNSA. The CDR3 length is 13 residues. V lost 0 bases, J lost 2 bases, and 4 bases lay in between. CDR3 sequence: CASSLARQETQYF. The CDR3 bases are TGTGCCAGCAGCTTAGCCAGACAAGAGACCCAGTACTTC.